This T cell receptor beta chain was observed in a study of graft-versus-host responses after intestinal transplantation. Turning to the study itself: Recipients obtained multivisceral, liver-intestinal, or isolated intestinal transplants. Anti-thymocyte globulin induction, then tacrolimus and steroids for around 3 years, went to all recipients.

Study conclusions and caveats: Individuals who had graft-donor T cell macrochimerism had allografts that showed high graft-versus-host to host-versus-graft clonal ratios.

V dropped 0 bases and J dropped 8 bases, with 17 bases sitting between them. The length of the CDR3 is 15 residues. In germline, CDR1 is SGDLS, CDR2 YYNGEE. Note on this clone: Antigen unknown.

Measured with immunoSEQ multiplex PCR; TCRdb has only the in-frame clones, and not every one. Of about 110,000 clones in the sample, roughly 89% were seen once. The sequence was collected from a human donor who was the organ donor for an intestinal transplant. The chain carries TRBV9 and TRBJ1-2; D might be TRBD1 (6 bases). The sequencing here drew on unstimulated CD4+ T cells sorted from spleen or lymph node cells, taken before transplant. CDR3 residues: CASSVEGGRGSGYTF. CDR3 nucleotide sequence: TGTGCCAGCAGCGTAGAGGGGGGGCGCGGATCAGGCTACACCTTC.